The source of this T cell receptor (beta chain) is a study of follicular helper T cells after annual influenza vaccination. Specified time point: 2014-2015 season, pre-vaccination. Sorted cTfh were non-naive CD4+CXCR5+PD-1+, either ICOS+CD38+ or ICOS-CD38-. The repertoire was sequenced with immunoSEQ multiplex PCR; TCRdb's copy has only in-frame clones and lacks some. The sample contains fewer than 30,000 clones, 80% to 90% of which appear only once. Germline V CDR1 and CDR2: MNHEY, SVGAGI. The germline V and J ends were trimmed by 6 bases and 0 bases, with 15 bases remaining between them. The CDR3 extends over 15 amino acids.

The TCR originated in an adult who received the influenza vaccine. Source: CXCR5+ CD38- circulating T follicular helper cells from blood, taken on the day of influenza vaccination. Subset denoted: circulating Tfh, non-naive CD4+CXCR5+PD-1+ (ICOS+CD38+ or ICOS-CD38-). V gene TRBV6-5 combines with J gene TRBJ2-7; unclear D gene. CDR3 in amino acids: CASRKNLAPSYEQYF. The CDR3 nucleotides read TGTGCCAGCAGGAAAAACCTGGCACCCTCCTACGAGCAGTACTTC.